This record concerns one TCR beta chain sequence. J gave up 1 base and V 2 bases, and 5 bases lay outside the gene matches. CDR1 and CDR2 (germline): MNHEY, SMNVEV (reference sequence). CDR3 length: 16 amino acids. This sample was taken from a study of blood T cell repertoires in COVID-19. TCRdb's copy holds only in-frame clones and misses some; the assay was immunoSEQ multiplex PCR. Among 150,000 to 200,000 clones listed, around 81% were seen once. The specimen was peripheral blood. The chain carries TRBV27 and TRBJ2-1, with 7 bases lining up with TRBD2. The sequence came from a man between 60 and 75 years old with active or convalescent COVID-19. The CDR3 reads CASSLRDYYSYNEQFF. CDR3 DNA: TGTGCCAGCAGTTTACGGGACTACTATTCCTACAATGAGCAGTTCTTC.